These T cell receptor beta chains were read from a single sample in a study of T cells in localized non-small cell lung cancer. Only in-frame clones appear in the TCRdb table, and some are missing; sequencing was by immunoSEQ multiplex PCR. Here the sample spans about 40,000 clones, approximately 84% being singletons. The sample in question was peripheral blood, obtained before any cancer treatment. These receptor sequences come from a man between 35 and 75 years old with stage I lung adenocarcinoma. Each CDR3 is given with its conserved first and last residue. D genes are given only for firm matches.

V	D	J	DNA	CDR3
TRBV9	TRBD2	TRBJ2-1	TGTGCCAGCAGCGTAGGTGGGGGACTAGCGGGGAAGCAGTTCTTC	CASSVGGGLAGKQFF
TRBV28	-	TRBJ1-2	TGTGCCAGCACCCCTGGGAAGACTGGCTACACCTTC	CASTPGKTGYTF
TRBV29-1	-	TRBJ2-3	TGCAGCGTTGGGGACCCCCCTAGCACGCAGTATTTT	CSVGDPPSTQYF
TRBV4-1	-	TRBJ2-2	TGCGCCAGCAGCCAAGTGGGGTCCGGGGAGCTGTTTTTT	CASSQVGSGELFF
TRBV11-2	-	TRBJ2-1	TGTGCCAGCAGCTTAGAAGGGTTCAGGCTGAGCTCCTACAATGAGCAGTTCTTC	CASSLEGFRLSSYNEQFF
TRBV29-1	-	TRBJ2-3	TGCAGCGTCTACCGGGACTTAAGCACAGATACGCAGTATTTT	CSVYRDLSTDTQYF
TRBV9	-	TRBJ2-2	TGTGCCAGCAGCCGGGAAGTTGGCGGGGAGCTGTTTTTT	CASSREVGGELFF
TRBV7-7	-	TRBJ2-1	TGTGCTAGCAGCGCATCACCCGGGCCAAACAATGAGCAGTTCTTC	CASSASPGPNNEQFF
TRBV6-1	TRBD1	TRBJ2-7	TGTGCCAGCAGGACAGGGTCCTACGAGCAGTACTTC	CASRTGSYEQYF
TRBV19	-	TRBJ1-4	TGTGCCAGTAGTATTATGGCCTTTCGCGGAGAAAAACTGTTTTTT	CASSIMAFRGEKLFF
TRBV5-1	-	TRBJ2-5	TGCGCCAGCAGCTTGGGCGCCACCCAAGAGACCCAGTACTTC	CASSLGATQETQYF
TRBV4-1	TRBD2	TRBJ2-1	TGCGCCAGCAGCCACCGAACTAGCGGGACATCCTACAATGAGCAGTTCTTC	CASSHRTSGTSYNEQFF
TRBV29-1	-	TRBJ2-1	TGCAGCGTTGGGCCCCCCGGGACAAACAATGAGCAGTTCTTC	CSVGPPGTNNEQFF
TRBV11-2	TRBD2	TRBJ2-5	TGTGCCAGCAGCATAGGGACTAGCGGGAGTTGGGAGACCCAGTACTTC	CASSIGTSGSWETQYF
TRBV5-1	TRBD2	TRBJ2-7	TGCGCCAGCAGCTTAGCGGGGATCTCCTACGAGCAGTACTTC	CASSLAGISYEQYF
TRBV7-9	-	TRBJ2-1	TGTGCCAGCAGCTTAGGTGGGGGCCGAAACAATGAGCAGTTCTTC	CASSLGGGRNNEQFF
TRBV6-4	-	TRBJ2-7	TGTGCCAGCAGTGACGGCAGGGCCTCCTCCTACGAGCAGTACTTC	CASSDGRASSYEQYF
TRBV7-9	-	TRBJ2-4	TGTGCCAGCAGCCCGCGACGGCTTGACATTCAGTACTTC	CASSPRRLDIQYF
TRBV28	-	TRBJ2-3	TGTGCCAGCAGTTTAAGGCGGTCTAGCACAGATACGCAGTATTTT	CASSLRRSSTDTQYF
TRBV27	-	TRBJ2-7	TGTGCCAGCAGTCCCCAGGGGACGGGCCCCTACGAGCAGTACTTC	CASSPQGTGPYEQYF
TRBV2	TRBD1	TRBJ2-4	TGTGCCAGCAGTGAGAGCAGGGGGCGCTTAACCAAAAACATTCAGTACTTC	CASSESRGRLTKNIQYF
TRBV2	TRBD2	TRBJ2-2	TGTGCCAGCAGAAGGACTAGCGGGCGTACCGGGGAGCTGTTTTTT	CASRRTSGRTGELFF
TRBV4-1	-	TRBJ2-7	TGCGCCAGCAGCCAAGAGGAGGGGGCACCCTACGAGCAGTACTTC	CASSQEEGAPYEQYF